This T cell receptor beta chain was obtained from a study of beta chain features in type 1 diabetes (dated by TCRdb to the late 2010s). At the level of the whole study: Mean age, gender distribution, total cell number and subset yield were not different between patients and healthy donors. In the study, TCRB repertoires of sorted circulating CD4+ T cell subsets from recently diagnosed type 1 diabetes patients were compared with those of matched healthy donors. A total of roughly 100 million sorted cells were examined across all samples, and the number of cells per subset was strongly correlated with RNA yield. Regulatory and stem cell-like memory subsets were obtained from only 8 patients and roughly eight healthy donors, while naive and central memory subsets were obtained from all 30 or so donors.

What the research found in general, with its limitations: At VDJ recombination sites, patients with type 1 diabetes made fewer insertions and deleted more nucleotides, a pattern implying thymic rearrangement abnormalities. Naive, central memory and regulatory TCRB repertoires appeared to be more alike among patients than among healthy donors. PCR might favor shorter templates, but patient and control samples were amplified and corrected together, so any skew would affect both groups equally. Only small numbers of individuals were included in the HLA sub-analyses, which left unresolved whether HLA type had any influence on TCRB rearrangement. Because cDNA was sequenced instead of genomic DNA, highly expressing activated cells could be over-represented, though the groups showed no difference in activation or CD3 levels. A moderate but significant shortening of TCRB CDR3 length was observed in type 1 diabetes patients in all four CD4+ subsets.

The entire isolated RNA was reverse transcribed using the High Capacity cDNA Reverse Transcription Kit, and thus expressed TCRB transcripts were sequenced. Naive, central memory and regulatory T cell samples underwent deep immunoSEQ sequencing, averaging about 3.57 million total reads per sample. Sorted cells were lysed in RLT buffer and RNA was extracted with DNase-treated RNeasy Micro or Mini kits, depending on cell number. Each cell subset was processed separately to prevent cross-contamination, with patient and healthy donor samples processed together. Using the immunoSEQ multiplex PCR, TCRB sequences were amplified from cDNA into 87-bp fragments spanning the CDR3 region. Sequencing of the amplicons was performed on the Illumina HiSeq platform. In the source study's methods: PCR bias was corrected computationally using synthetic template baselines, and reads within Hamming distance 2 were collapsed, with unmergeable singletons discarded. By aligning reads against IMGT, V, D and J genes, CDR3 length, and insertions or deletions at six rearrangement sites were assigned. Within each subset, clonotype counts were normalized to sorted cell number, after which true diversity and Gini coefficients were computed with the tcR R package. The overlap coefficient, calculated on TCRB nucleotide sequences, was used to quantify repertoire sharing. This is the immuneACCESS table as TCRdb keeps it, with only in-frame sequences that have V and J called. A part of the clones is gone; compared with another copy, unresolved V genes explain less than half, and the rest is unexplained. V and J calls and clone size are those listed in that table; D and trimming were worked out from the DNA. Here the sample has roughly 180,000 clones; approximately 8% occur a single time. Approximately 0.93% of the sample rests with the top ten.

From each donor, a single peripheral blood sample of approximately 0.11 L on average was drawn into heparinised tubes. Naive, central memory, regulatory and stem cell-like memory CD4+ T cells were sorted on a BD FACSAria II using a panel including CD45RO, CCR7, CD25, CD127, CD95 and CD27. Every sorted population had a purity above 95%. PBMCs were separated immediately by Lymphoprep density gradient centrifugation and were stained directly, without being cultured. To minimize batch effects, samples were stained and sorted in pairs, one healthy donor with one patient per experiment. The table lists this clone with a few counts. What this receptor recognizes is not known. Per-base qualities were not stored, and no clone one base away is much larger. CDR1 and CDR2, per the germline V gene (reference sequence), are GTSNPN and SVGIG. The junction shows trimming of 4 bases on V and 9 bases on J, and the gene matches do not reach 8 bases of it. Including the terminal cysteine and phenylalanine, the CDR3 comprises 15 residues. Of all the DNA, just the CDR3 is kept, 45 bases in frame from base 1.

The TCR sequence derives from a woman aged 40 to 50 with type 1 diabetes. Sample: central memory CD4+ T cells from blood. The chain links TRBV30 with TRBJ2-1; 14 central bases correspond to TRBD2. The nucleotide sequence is TGTGCCTGGACCGGGACTAGCGGGAGTTTGGGTGAGCAGTTCTTC. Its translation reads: CAWTGTSGSLGEQFF.